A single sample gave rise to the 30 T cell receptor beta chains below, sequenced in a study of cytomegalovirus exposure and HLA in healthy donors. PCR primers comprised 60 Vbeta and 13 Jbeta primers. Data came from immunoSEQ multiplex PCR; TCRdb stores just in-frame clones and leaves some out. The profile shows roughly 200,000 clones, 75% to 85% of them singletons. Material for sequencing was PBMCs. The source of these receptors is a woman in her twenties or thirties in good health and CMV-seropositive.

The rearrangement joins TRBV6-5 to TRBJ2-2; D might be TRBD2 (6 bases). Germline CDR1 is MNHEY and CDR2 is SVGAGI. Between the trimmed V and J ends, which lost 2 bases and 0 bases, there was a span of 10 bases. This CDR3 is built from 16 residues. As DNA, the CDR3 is TGTGCCAGCAGTTACGGGGGGTTCTCGAACACCGGGGAGCTGTTTTTT. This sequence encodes CASSYGGFSNTGELFF.

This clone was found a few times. CDR3 DNA: TGTGCCTGGGGGTCGGGTGGGAGGTTTGGGAGTGAGCAGTTCTTC. The encoded protein is CAWGSGGRFGSEQFF. The chain links TRBV30 to TRBJ2-1, with D perhaps matching TRBD2 (6 bases). CDR3 length equals 15 residues. Trimming took off 5 bases at V and 9 bases at J, with 23 bases between the two ends. Germline V CDR1 and CDR2: GTSNPN, SVGIG (reference sequence).

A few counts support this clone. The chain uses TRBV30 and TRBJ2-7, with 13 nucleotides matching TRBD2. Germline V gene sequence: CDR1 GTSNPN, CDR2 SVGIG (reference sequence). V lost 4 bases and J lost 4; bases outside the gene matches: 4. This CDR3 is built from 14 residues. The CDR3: CAWNRLAGGYEQYF. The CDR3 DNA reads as TGTGCCTGGAATCGACTAGCGGGAGGATACGAGCAGTACTTC. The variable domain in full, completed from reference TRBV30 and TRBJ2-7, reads SQTIHQWPATLVQPVGSPLSLECTVEGTSNPNLYWYRQAAGRGLQLLFYSVGIGQISSEVPQNLSASRPQDRQFILSSKKLLLSDSGFYLCAWNRLAGGYEQYFGPGTRLTVT.

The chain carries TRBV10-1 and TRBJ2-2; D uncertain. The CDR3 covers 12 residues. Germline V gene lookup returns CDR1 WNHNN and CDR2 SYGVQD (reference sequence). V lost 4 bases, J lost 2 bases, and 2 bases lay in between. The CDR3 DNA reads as TGCGCCAGCAGTGCAAACACCGGGGAGCTGTTTTTT. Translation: CASSANTGELFF.

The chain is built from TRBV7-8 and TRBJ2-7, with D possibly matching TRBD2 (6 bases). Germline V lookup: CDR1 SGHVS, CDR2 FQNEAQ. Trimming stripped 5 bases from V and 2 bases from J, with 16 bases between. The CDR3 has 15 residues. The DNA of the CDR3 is TGTGCCAGCAGCCTCGGAGGGGATCTTACCTACGAGCAGTACTTC. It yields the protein CASSLGGDLTYEQYF.

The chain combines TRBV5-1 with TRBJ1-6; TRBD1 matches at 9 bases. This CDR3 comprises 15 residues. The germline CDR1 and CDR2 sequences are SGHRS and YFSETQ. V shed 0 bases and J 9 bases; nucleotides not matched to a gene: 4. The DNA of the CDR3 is TGCGCCAGCAGCTTGGGGACAGGGGTGAGTTCACCCCTCCACTTT. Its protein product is CASSLGTGVSSPLHF.

CDR3: CASSPPLPRPLIPYEQYF. In DNA, the CDR3 is TGTGCCAGCAGCCCCCCCTTACCCCGTCCGCTAATCCCCTACGAGCAGTACTTC. The chain combines TRBV7-9 with TRBJ2-7; D gene uncertain. This CDR3 comprises 18 residues. Trimming removed 5 bases at V and 2 bases at J, with 25 bases between. CDR1 is SEHNR, CDR2 FQNEAQ, per germline (reference sequence).

The DNA of the CDR3 is TGTGCCAGCAGCCGGGACAGCGAGATAGCTTTCTTT. Protein product: CASSRDSEIAFF. This chain uses TRBV5-4 with TRBJ1-1, with 7 bases lining up with TRBD1. The CDR3 has 12 residues. V lost 4 bases and J lost 10; bases outside the gene matches: 7. The germline CDR1 and CDR2 sequences are SGHNT and YYREEE (reference sequence).

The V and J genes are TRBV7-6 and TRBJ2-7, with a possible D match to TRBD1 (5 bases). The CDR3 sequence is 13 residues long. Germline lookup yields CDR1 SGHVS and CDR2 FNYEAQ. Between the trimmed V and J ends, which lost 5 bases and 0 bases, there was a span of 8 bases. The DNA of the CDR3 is TGTGCCAGCAGCCGACAGTACTCCTACGAGCAGTACTTC. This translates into CASSRQYSYEQYF.

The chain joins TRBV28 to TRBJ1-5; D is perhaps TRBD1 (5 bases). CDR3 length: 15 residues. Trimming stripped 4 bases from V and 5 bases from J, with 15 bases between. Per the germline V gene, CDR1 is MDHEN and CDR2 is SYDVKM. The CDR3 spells CASSSEGLGYQPQHF. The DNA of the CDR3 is TGTGCCAGCAGTTCGGAGGGGTTAGGGTATCAGCCCCAGCATTTT.

CDR3 DNA sequence: TGTGCCACCAGCAGAGTCGGGGGGTACAATGAGCAGTTCTTC. It is translated as CATSRVGGYNEQFF. The chain employs TRBV15 and TRBJ2-1; TRBD2 aligns across 7 bases. Germline CDR1 LNHNV, CDR2 YYDKDF (reference sequence). The CDR3 runs 14 residues. The ends lost 1 base at V and 4 bases at J; junction bases unmatched: 1.

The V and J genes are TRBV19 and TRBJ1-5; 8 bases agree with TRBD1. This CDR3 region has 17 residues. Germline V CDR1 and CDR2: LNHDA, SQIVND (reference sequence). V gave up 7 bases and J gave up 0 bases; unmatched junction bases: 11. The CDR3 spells CASTPKMDRDSNQPQHF. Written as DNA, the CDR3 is TGTGCCAGTACCCCGAAGATGGACAGGGATAGCAATCAGCCCCAGCATTTT.

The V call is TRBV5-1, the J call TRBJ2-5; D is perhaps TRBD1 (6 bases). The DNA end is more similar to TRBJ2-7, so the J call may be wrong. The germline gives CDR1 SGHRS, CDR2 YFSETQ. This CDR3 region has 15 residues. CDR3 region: CASSLEADRSYEQYF. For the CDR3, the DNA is TGCGCCAGCAGCTTGGAGGCCGACAGGTCCTACGAGCAGTACTTC.

The chain's CDR3 is CASSNLQGIGKAFF. CDR3 coding DNA: TGTGCCAGCAGCAATCTACAGGGAATTGGCAAAGCTTTCTTT. The rearrangement links TRBV7-2 to TRBJ1-1; D is perhaps TRBD1 (6 bases). The CDR3 covers 14 residues. The V gene lost 5 bases and the J gene lost 9 bases, with 19 bases spanning the gap. Germline V gene data show CDR1 as SGHTA and CDR2 as FQGNSA.

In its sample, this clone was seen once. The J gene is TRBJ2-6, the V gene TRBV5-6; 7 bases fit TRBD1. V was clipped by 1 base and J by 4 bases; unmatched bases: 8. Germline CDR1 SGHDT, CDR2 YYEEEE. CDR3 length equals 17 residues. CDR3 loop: CASSLIGQGVGANVLTF. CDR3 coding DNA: TGTGCCAGCAGCTTGATCGGCCAGGGGGTCGGGGCCAACGTCCTGACTTTC. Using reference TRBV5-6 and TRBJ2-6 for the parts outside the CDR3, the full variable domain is DAGVTQSPTHLIKTRGQQVTLRCSPKSGHDTVSWYQQALGQGPQFIFQYYEEEERQRGNFPDRFSGHQFPNYSSELNVNALLLGDSALYLCASSLIGQGVGANVLTFGAGSRLTVL.

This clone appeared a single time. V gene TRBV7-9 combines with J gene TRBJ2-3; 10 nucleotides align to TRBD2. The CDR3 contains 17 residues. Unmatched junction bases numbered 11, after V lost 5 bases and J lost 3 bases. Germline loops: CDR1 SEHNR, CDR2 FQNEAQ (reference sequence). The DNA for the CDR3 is TGTGCCAGCAGCCTCGGGGCCGGGACTAGCGCGACAGATACGCAGTATTTT. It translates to CASSLGAGTSATDTQYF. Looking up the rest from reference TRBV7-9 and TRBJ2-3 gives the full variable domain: DTGVSQNPRHKITKRGQNVTFRCDPISEHNRLYWYRQTLGQGPEFLTYFQNEAQLEKSRLLSDRFSAERPKGSFSTLEIQRTEQGDSAMYLCASSLGAGTSATDTQYFGPGTRLTVL.

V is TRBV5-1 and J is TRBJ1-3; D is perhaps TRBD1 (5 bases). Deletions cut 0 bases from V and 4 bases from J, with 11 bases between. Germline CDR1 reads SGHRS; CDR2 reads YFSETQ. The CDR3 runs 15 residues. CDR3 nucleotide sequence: TGCGCCAGCAGCTTGGAACCCTCAGGGGGAAACACCATATATTTT. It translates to CASSLEPSGGNTIYF.

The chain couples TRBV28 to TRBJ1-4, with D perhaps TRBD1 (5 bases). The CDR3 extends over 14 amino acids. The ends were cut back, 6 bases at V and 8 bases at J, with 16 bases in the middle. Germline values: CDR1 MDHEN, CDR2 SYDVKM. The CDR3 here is CASSHGGVEEKLFF. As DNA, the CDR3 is TGTGCCAGCAGCCACGGGGGAGTGGAAGAAAAACTGTTTTTT.

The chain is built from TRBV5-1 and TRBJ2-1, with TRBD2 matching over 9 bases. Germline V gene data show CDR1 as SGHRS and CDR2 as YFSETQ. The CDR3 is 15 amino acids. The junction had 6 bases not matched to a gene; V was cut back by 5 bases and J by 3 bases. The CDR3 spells CASRPLAGFYNEQFF. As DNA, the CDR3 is TGCGCCAGCAGGCCGCTAGCGGGGTTCTACAATGAGCAGTTCTTC.

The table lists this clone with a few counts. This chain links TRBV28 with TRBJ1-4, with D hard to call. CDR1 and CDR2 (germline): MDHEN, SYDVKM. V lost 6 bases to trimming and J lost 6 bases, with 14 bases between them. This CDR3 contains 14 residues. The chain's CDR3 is CASSFGRVDEKLFF. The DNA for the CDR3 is TGTGCCAGCAGCTTCGGGAGGGTCGATGAAAAACTGTTTTTT.

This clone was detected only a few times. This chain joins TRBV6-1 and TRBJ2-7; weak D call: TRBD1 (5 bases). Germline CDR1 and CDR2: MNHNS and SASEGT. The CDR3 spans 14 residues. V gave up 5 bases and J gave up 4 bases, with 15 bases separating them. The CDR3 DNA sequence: TGTGCCAGCAGTCAGTCAGGGATGAGATACGAGCAGTACTTC. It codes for CASSQSGMRYEQYF.

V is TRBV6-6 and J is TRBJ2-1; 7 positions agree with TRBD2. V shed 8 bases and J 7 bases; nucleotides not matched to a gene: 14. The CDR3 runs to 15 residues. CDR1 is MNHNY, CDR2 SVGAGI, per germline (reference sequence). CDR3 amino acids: CASSLGGSPSNEQFF. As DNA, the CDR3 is TGTGCCAGCTCACTCGGCGGGAGCCCCTCGAATGAGCAGTTCTTC.

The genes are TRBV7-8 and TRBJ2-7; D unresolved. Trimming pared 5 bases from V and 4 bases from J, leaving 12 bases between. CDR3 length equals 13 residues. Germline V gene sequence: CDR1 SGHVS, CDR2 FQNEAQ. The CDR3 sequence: CASSLASEYEQYF. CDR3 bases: TGTGCCAGCAGCCTGGCCTCGGAGTACGAGCAGTACTTC.

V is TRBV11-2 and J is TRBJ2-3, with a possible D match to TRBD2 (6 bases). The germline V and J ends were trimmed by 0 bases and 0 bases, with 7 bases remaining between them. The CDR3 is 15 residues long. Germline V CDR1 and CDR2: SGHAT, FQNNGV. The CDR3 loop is CASSLEGLSTDTQYF. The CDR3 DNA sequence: TGTGCCAGCAGCTTAGAAGGACTAAGCACAGATACGCAGTATTTT. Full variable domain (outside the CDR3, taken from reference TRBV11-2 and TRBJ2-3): EAGVAQSPRYKIIEKRQSVAFWCNPISGHATLYWYQQILGQGPKLLIQFQNNGVVDDSQLPKDRFSAERLKGVDSTLKIQPAKLEDSAVYLCASSLEGLSTDTQYFGPGTRLTVL.

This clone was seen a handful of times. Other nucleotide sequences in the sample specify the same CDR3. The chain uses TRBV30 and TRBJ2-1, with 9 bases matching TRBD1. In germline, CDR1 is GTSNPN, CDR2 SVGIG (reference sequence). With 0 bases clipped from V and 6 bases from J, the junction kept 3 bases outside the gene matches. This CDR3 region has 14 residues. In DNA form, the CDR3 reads TGTGCCTGGAGTGTAGGGACAGGGAGCAATGAGCAGTTCTTC. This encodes CAWSVGTGSNEQFF.

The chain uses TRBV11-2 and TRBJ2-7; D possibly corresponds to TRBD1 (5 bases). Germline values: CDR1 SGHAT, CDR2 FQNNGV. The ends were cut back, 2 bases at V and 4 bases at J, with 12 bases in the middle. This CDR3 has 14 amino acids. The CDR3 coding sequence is TGTGCCAGCAGCTTACAGCCAGGGTCTTACGAGCAGTACTTC. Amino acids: CASSLQPGSYEQYF. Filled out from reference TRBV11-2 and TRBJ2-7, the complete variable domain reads EAGVAQSPRYKIIEKRQSVAFWCNPISGHATLYWYQQILGQGPKLLIQFQNNGVVDDSQLPKDRFSAERLKGVDSTLKIQPAKLEDSAVYLCASSLQPGSYEQYFGPGTRLTVT.

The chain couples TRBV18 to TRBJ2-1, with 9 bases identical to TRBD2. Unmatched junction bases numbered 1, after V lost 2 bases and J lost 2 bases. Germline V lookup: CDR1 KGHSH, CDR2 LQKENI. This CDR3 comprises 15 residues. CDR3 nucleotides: TGTGCCAGCTCACCAGAGCGGGGGGCCTACAATGAGCAGTTCTTC. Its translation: CASSPERGAYNEQFF. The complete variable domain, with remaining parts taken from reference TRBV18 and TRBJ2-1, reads NAGVMQNPRHLVRRRGQEARLRCSPMKGHSHVYWYRQLPEEGLKFMVYLQKENIIDESGMPKERFSAEFPKEGPSILRIQQVVRGDSAAYFCASSPERGAYNEQFFGPGTRLTVL.

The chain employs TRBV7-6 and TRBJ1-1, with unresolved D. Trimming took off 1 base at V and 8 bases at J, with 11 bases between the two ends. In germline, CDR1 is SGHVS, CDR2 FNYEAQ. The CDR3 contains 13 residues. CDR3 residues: CASSLVGREEAFF. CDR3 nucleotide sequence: TGTGCCAGCAGCTTAGTAGGGCGGGAAGAAGCTTTCTTT.

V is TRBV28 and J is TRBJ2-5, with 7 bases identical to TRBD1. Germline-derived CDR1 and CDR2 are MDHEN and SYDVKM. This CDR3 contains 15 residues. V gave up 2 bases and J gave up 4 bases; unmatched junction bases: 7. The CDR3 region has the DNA TGTGCCAGCAGTTTACCCTCAGGGGGTCGAGAGACCCAGTACTTC. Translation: CASSLPSGGRETQYF.

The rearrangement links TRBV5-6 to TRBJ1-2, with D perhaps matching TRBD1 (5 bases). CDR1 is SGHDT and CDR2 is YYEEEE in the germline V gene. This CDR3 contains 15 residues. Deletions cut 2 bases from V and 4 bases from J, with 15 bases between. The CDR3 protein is CASSLGHPFPYGYTF. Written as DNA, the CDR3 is TGTGCCAGCAGCTTAGGACACCCCTTCCCCTATGGCTACACCTTC. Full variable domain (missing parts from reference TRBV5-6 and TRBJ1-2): DAGVTQSPTHLIKTRGQQVTLRCSPKSGHDTVSWYQQALGQGPQFIFQYYEEEERQRGNFPDRFSGHQFPNYSSELNVNALLLGDSALYLCASSLGHPFPYGYTFGSGTRLTVV.